This T cell receptor (beta chain) emerged from a study of blood T cell repertoires in COVID-19. Overall study: Samples representing acute and convalescent COVID-19 were sourced from the United States, Italy and Spain. T cells, B-cell-depleted T cells, or PBMCs supplied cDNA or gDNA.

In the authors' methods: How many nucleated cells were present was estimated from reference gene primer amplification. Sequenced by immunoSEQ multiplex PCR; TCRdb stores in-frame clones only, minus some. V, J and clone size are those of that table, while D and trimming were read from the DNA. The repertoire consists of roughly 250,000 clones, with just under 85% occurring once and the leading ten covering around 6.4%. This CDR3 is built from 14 residues. The V and J ends lost 6 bases and 0 bases respectively, with 9 bases between them. Germline loops: CDR1 KGHSH, CDR2 LQKENI. Sequencing was carried out using peripheral blood. This chain uses TRBV18 with TRBJ1-3; D is undetermined. The source is an older woman with active or convalescent COVID-19. The CDR3 coding sequence is TGTGCCAGCTCCCCCGCTATCTCTGGAAACACCATATATTTT. The encoded protein is CASSPAISGNTIYF.